The 20 T cell receptor beta chains below come from one sample, sequenced in a study of OX40 agonist ivuxolimab in advanced cancers. Profiling relied on immunoSEQ multiplex PCR, and the TCRdb table lists in-frame clones only, not all of them. Here the sample spans more than 35,000 clones, around 80% being singletons. The material was CD4+ or CD8+ T cells sorted from blood, obtained in a trial of the OX40 agonist ivuxolimab. The receptors here all came from an adult with an advanced solid tumor such as melanoma, head and neck, liver or kidney cancer.

V is TRBV7-7 and J is TRBJ2-5; no clear D. Trimming pared 5 bases from V and 5 bases from J, leaving 9 bases between. The germline V gene encodes CDR1 SSHAT and CDR2 FNYEAQ (reference sequence). The CDR3 contains 12 residues. As DNA, the CDR3 is TGTGCCAGCAGCCCTCCCGGTGAGACCCAGTACTTC. Protein sequence: CASSPPGETQYF.

V gene TRBV30 combines with J gene TRBJ1-5; D gene unclear. This CDR3 has 17 residues. Germline assignment: CDR1 GTSNPN and CDR2 SVGIG (reference sequence). V shed 2 bases and J shed 0 bases, with 17 bases lying between them. The CDR3 sequence: CAWSQRTGTYSNQPQHF. In DNA, the CDR3 is TGTGCCTGGAGTCAGCGGACGGGAACTTATAGCAATCAGCCCCAGCATTTT.

The chain combines TRBV5-5 with TRBJ2-2; 7 bases match TRBD2. There are 15 residues in the CDR3. Germline CDR1 SGHKS, CDR2 YYEKEE (reference sequence). The V gene end was trimmed by 4 bases and the J gene end by 5 bases; junction bases not matched to a gene: 8. DNA for the CDR3: TGTGCCAGCAGCGGACCGGGAGGCGGGACCGGGGAGCTGTTTTTT. It specifies CASSGPGGGTGELFF.

As for this clone: The sample contains more than one DNA sequence encoding this CDR3. V gene TRBV7-9 combines with J gene TRBJ1-5, with no clear D. Trimming removed 5 bases from V and 0 bases from J, with 8 bases in between. The V gene's germline CDR1 is SEHNR and CDR2 FQNEAQ (reference sequence). CDR3 size: 14 residues. CDR3 sequence (DNA): TGTGCCAGCAGCCGGGATATTAGCAATCAGCCCCAGCATTTT. Translated: CASSRDISNQPQHF. Filled out from reference TRBV7-9 and TRBJ1-5, the complete variable domain reads DTGVSQNPRHKITKRGQNVTFRCDPISEHNRLYWYRQTLGQGPEFLTYFQNEAQLEKSRLLSDRFSAERPKGSFSTLEIQRTEQGDSAMYLCASSRDISNQPQHFGDGTRLSIL.

The chain uses TRBV5-8 and TRBJ2-1; no reliable D call. CDR3 length: 13 amino acids. Germline CDR1 SGHTS, CDR2 YDEGEE. The ends were cut back, 5 bases at V and 4 bases at J, with 10 bases in the middle. The CDR3 nucleotides are TGTGCCAGCAGTATACAAACATACAATGAGCAGTTCTTC. Translating it yields CASSIQTYNEQFF.

The rearrangement joins TRBV21-1 to TRBJ1-4; TRBD1, as called in the table, went unchecked against the DNA. TRBV21-1 is a documented pseudogene. CDR3 length: 14 amino acids. In nucleotides, the CDR3 is TGTGCCAGCAGCAAACGGACAGAGAATGAAAAACTGTTTTTT. It translates to CASSKRTENEKLFF.

The chain is built from TRBV18 and TRBJ2-5; D call uncertain. CDR3 length equals 14 residues. The ends were cut back, 2 bases at V and 4 bases at J, with 11 bases in the middle. Germline CDR1 KGHSH, CDR2 LQKENI. CDR3 sequence: CASSPSISGETQYF. In DNA, the CDR3 is TGTGCCAGCTCACCATCCATTTCGGGAGAGACCCAGTACTTC.

This chain joins TRBV6-5 and TRBJ1-2; 8 nucleotides align to TRBD1. The junction had 6 bases not matched to a gene; V was cut back by 3 bases and J by 6 bases. CDR3 length: 14 residues. Germline V gene data show CDR1 as MNHEY and CDR2 as SVGAGI. CDR3 in DNA: TGTGCCAGCAGTTATAGGCAGGGGGCAAATGGCTACACCTTC. This sequence encodes CASSYRQGANGYTF.

This sequence joins TRBV2 and TRBJ2-3; 8 positions match TRBD1. Germline CDR1 and CDR2: SNHLY and FYNNEI. J lost 5 bases, V lost 4 bases, and 11 bases had no gene match. This CDR3 has 16 residues. CDR3: CASSVGRGQVGDTQYF. CDR3 sequence (DNA): TGTGCCAGCAGTGTTGGCAGGGGGCAAGTGGGAGATACGCAGTATTTT. Full variable domain (missing parts from reference TRBV2 and TRBJ2-3): EPEVTQTPSHQVTQMGQEVILRCVPISNHLYFYWYRQILGQKVEFLVSFYNNEISEKSEIFDDQFSVERPDGSNFTLKIRSTKLEDSAMYFCASSVGRGQVGDTQYFGPGTRLTVL.

Comment on this clone: This sample includes further DNA sequences coding for the same CDR3. The chain couples TRBV2 to TRBJ1-1; a weak D match, TRBD1 (5 bases). This CDR3 has 13 residues. The V gene lost 3 bases and the J gene lost 1 base, with 6 bases spanning the gap. Germline V gives CDR1 SNHLY, CDR2 FYNNEI. The CDR3: CASSEGGNTEAFF. As DNA, the CDR3 is TGTGCCAGCAGTGAGGGGGGGAACACTGAAGCTTTCTTT.

This clone has more than one count but fewer than ten. The V gene is TRBV11-1, the J gene TRBJ2-4, with unresolved D. Trimming shortened V by 2 bases and J by 7 bases, and 15 bases separated the two germline ends. Germline V lookup: CDR1 SGHAT, CDR2 FQDESV (reference sequence). This CDR3 has 15 amino acids. CDR3 nucleotide sequence: TGTGCCAGCAGCTTATCATCCGCCGATAGGAACATTCAGTACTTC. Its protein is CASSLSSADRNIQYF.

The chain joins TRBV15 to TRBJ2-5; a weak D match, TRBD2 (6 bases). CDR1 and CDR2 (germline): LNHNV, YYDKDF (reference sequence). CDR3 length: 12 residues. The V end lost 0 bases, the J end lost 10 bases, and 9 bases lay between the germline ends. The CDR3 reads CATSRESGVQYF. The CDR3 coding sequence is TGTGCCACCAGCAGAGAATCGGGAGTCCAGTACTTC. Looking up the rest from reference TRBV15 and TRBJ2-5 gives the full variable domain: DAMVIQNPRYQVTQFGKPVTLSCSQTLNHNVMYWYQQKSSQAPKLLFHYYDKDFNNEADTPDNFQSRRPNTSFCFLDIRSPGLGDTAMYLCATSRESGVQYFGPGTRLLVL.

The count of this clone is one. The J gene is TRBJ2-1, the V gene TRBV13, with TRBD1 matching 9 bases. The CDR3 has 13 residues. J was trimmed by 4 bases and V by 7 bases; bases with no gene match: 2. Germline CDR1 PRHDT, CDR2 FYEKMQ (reference sequence). CDR3 protein: CASIDRGYNEQFF. CDR3 sequence (DNA): TGTGCCAGCATTGACAGGGGGTACAATGAGCAGTTCTTC.

The chain combines TRBV15 with TRBJ1-2; D gene uncertain. The germline gives CDR1 LNHNV, CDR2 YYDKDF (reference sequence). V lost 3 bases and J lost 8, with 16 bases in between. The CDR3 is made up of 14 amino acids. In DNA form, the CDR3 reads TGTGCCACCAGCAGCCCTGGAACAGTATGGGGCTACACCTTC. Its translation is CATSSPGTVWGYTF. The entire variable domain, with the rest obtained from reference TRBV15 and TRBJ1-2, is as follows: DAMVIQNPRYQVTQFGKPVTLSCSQTLNHNVMYWYQQKSSQAPKLLFHYYDKDFNNEADTPDNFQSRRPNTSFCFLDIRSPGLGDTAMYLCATSSPGTVWGYTFGSGTRLTVV.

The chain combines TRBV11-2 with TRBJ2-7; 8 bases match TRBD2. J lost 4 bases, V lost 3 bases, and 5 bases had no gene match. The CDR3 sequence is 14 residues long. Germline V gene data show CDR1 as SGHAT and CDR2 as FQNNGV. CDR3 sequence reads: CASSFGAGVYEQYF. CDR3 coding DNA: TGTGCCAGCAGCTTTGGAGCGGGAGTTTACGAGCAGTACTTC.

V and J are TRBV14 and TRBJ2-3; TRBD2 is a possible D gene (5 bases). This CDR3 comprises 17 residues. Germline loops: CDR1 SGHDN, CDR2 FVKESK. V was cut by 0 bases and J by 0 bases, with 13 bases left in between. The DNA for the CDR3 is TGTGCCAGCAGCCAAGACTTTACGGGAATGAGCACAGATACGCAGTATTTT. Amino acid sequence: CASSQDFTGMSTDTQYF.

V gene TRBV5-6 combines with J gene TRBJ2-3, with unresolved D. The germline V gene encodes CDR1 SGHDT and CDR2 YYEEEE. V shed 0 bases and J shed 0 bases, with 5 bases lying between them. This CDR3 contains 14 residues. The DNA of the CDR3 is TGTGCCAGCAGCTTGGGCACCAGCACAGATACGCAGTATTTT. Protein product: CASSLGTSTDTQYF.

This sequence joins TRBV6-5 and TRBJ1-4; 7 positions agree with TRBD1. Trimming removed 6 bases from V and 5 bases from J; junction bases left unmatched: 6. CDR3 length: 14 amino acids. The germline gives CDR1 MNHEY, CDR2 SVGAGI. Here the CDR3 DNA reads TGTGCCAGCAGGTCTACAGGGGCGAATGAAAAACTGTTTTTT. Protein product: CASRSTGANEKLFF.

The CDR3 protein is CASTSPTRNSPLHF. Written as DNA, the CDR3 is TGTGCCAGCACCTCTCCTACCAGGAATTCACCCCTCCACTTT. The V gene is TRBV6-6, the J gene TRBJ1-6; the D is unclear. Per germline, CDR1 MNHNY and CDR2 SVGAGI (reference sequence). CDR3 size: 14 residues. V shed 7 bases and J shed 7 bases, with 14 bases lying between them.

This clone is medium-sized (0.01 to 0.1%) in the sample. The identical CDR3 is also encoded by other nucleotide sequences in the sample. V gene TRBV2 combines with J gene TRBJ2-7; 10 bases agree with TRBD1. The CDR3 is 14 residues long. V lost 3 bases to trimming and J lost 6 bases; unmatched junction nucleotides: 5. Germline V gene data show CDR1 as SNHLY and CDR2 as FYNNEI. The CDR3: CASSDGTGVGEQYF. Written as DNA, the CDR3 is TGTGCCAGCAGTGATGGGACAGGGGTTGGCGAGCAGTACTTC.